This TCR beta chain derives from a study of blood T cell repertoires in COVID-19. About the research overall: From T cells, B-cell-depleted T cells, or PBMCs came the material, which was cDNA or gDNA.

The Seattle patients, enrolled during active infection, were followed longitudinally. The CDR3 totals 12 residues. With V trimmed by 10 bases and J by 6 bases, 8 bases remained unmatched. Germline assignment: CDR1 SGHAT and CDR2 FQNNGV. Per the original data handling: Researchers report that nucleated cell counts were estimated from reference gene primer amplification. Clones were read by immunoSEQ multiplex PCR, and TCRdb kept only the in-frame ones, dropping some. D and trimming come from the DNA, and the V and J calls and clone size come from that table. The data show 150,000 or so clones, with over 75% seen just once and around 15% held by the top ten.

The chain employs TRBV11-2 and TRBJ1-2; 7 bases map to TRBD1. Source material: peripheral blood. The receptor was isolated from a young man with COVID-19, enrolled during active disease. CDR3 in DNA: TGTGCCACCTGGGGGACAGACGATGGCTACACCTTC. Amino acids: CATWGTDDGYTF.